This TCR beta chain was observed in a study of cytotoxic CD8 clonotypes in ibrutinib-treated CLL. Study as a whole: The samples contained 260,000 or so productive templates on average. They also contained an average of approximately 94,000 productive rearrangements.

Germline V gene data show CDR1 as MNHNS and CDR2 as SASEGT. V lost 5 bases and J lost 10, with 21 bases in between. CDR3 size: 15 residues. This clone was seen more than once but under ten times. This same CDR3 is encoded by further DNA sequences in the sample. Generated by immunoSEQ multiplex PCR, the TCRdb table keeps only in-frame clones and is missing some. The sample contains about 50,000 clones, 57% of which appear only once. The sequence was obtained from a human donor with chronic lymphocytic leukemia. The material was PBMCs, obtained after 24 months of ibrutinib treatment. This chain uses TRBV6-1 with TRBJ2-1; perhaps TRBD2 as D (7 bases). As DNA, the CDR3 is TGTGCCAGCAGTATAATCTTGGAGGGGGGGACGGAGCAGTTCTTC. Translated, it gives CASSIILEGGTEQFF.